A single sample gave rise to the 17 T cell receptor beta chains below, sequenced in a study of metastatic and nonmetastatic thyroid tumors. Patients had received no treatment of any kind before thyroid surgery. TCRdb reanalyzed the PCR reads with MiXCR. The data show about 40,000 clones, roughly 12% seen once. The sequencing input was blood. Source of these receptors: a female donor with papillary thyroid cancer or a benign thyroid nodule (not recorded which). Some clones in this sample may be carry-over from other donors' samples.

In this sample, this clone turned up a few times. A much larger clone sits a single nucleotide away, making a read error possible. Other DNA sequences from this sample encode an identical CDR3 as well. V and J are TRBV29-1 and TRBJ2-7, with TRBD1 identical over 7 bases. After removal of 7 bases from V and 7 bases from J, the junction contained 13 bases not matched to a gene. Germline lookup yields CDR1 SQVTM and CDR2 ANQGSEA. CDR3 length: 13 amino acids. In DNA, the CDR3 is TGCAGCGGTCTCACAGGGGCGCCCAGGGAGCAGTACTTC. Its translation: CSGLTGAPREQYF.

This clone was seen repeatedly, ten times or more. This sequence joins TRBV10-2 and TRBJ1-1, with a weak D call TRBD1 (5 bases). Germline CDR1 is WSHSY and CDR2 is SAAADI. V shed 11 bases and J shed 2 bases, with 15 bases lying between them. There are 13 residues in the CDR3. As DNA, the CDR3 is TGCGCCGGAGCGGCCGGGGCCAACACTGAAGCTTTCTTT. It is translated as CAGAAGANTEAFF.

This clone was counted ten times or more. The chain recombines TRBV27 with TRBJ2-1; 9 bases are shared with TRBD1. The CDR3 sequence is 15 residues long. Losses at the gene ends were 5 bases for V and 4 bases for J; bases not matched to a gene: 6. CDR1 and CDR2 (germline): MNHEY, SMNVEV (reference sequence). The CDR3 loop reads CASSLGQGRYNEQFF. The CDR3 bases are TGTGCCAGCAGTCTCGGACAGGGGAGATACAATGAGCAGTTCTTC.

This clone was detected many times. The CDR3 region is CSATQTVNSPLHF. The CDR3 coding sequence is TGCAGTGCTACACAGACAGTTAATTCACCCCTCCACTTT. The J gene is TRBJ1-6, the V gene TRBV20-1, with D tentatively TRBD1 (5 bases). The germline V and J ends were trimmed by 4 bases and 6 bases, with 10 bases remaining between them. The germline V gene encodes CDR1 DFQATT and CDR2 SNEGSKA (reference sequence). The CDR3 has 13 amino acids.

This clone was observed many times. The CDR3 region is CASSQEWDWSGYTF. The CDR3 DNA sequence: TGCGCCAGCAGCCAAGAATGGGATTGGAGCGGCTACACCTTC. V gene TRBV4-1 combines with J gene TRBJ1-2; D gene unclear. Germline CDR1 reads MGHRA; CDR2 reads YSYEKL. The CDR3 is 14 residues long. V lost 0 bases and J lost 8, with 13 bases in between.

This clone appeared a single time. The chain combines TRBV11-3 with TRBJ2-7; weak D call: TRBD1 (5 bases). The CDR3 is 13 amino acids. Germline-derived CDR1 and CDR2 are SGHNT and YENEEA. The CDR3 sequence: CPSSLRRVYEQYF. The CDR3 coding sequence is TGTCCAAGCAGCTTGCGCAGGGTCTACGAGCAGTACTTC.

This clone was recorded at least ten times. The J gene is TRBJ2-5, the V gene TRBV29-1; 9 positions agree with TRBD1. J lost 6 bases, V lost 4 bases, and 9 bases had no gene match. This CDR3 is built from 14 residues. Per the germline V gene, CDR1 is SQVTM and CDR2 is ANQGSEA. CDR3 DNA sequence: TGCAGCGTTGGTAAGGACAGGGGAGGAAAGACCCAGTACTTC. Amino acid sequence: CSVGKDRGGKTQYF.

In DNA form, the CDR3 reads TGTGCCAGCAGCCGAGGACAGTGTAGCTCCTACGAGCAGTACTTC. This gives the protein CASSRGQCSSYEQYF. J is TRBJ2-7 and V is TRBV7-2; tentatively, D is TRBD1 (6 bases). This CDR3 is 15 amino acids long. V shed 5 bases and J shed 0 bases, with 14 bases lying between them. Germline lookup yields CDR1 SGHTA and CDR2 FQGNSA.

This clone was counted at least ten times. This rearrangement joins TRBV19 to TRBJ2-1, with D uncertain. The CDR3 spans 15 residues. The V end lost 4 bases, the J end lost 2 bases, and 12 bases lay between the germline ends. CDR1 is LNHDA and CDR2 is SQIVND in the germline V gene (reference sequence). This chain's CDR3 is CASSKARTTYNEQFF. The CDR3 DNA sequence: TGTGCCAGTAGTAAGGCTAGAACTACCTACAATGAGCAGTTCTTC.

In this sample, this clone turned up many times. The rearrangement joins TRBV10-1 to TRBJ2-1; no clear D. Germline V CDR1 and CDR2: WNHNN, SYGVQD (reference sequence). The V end was cut by 6 bases, the J end by 8 bases, with 14 bases between. This CDR3 contains 13 residues. The CDR3 nucleotides read TGCGCCAGCAGCAAGGAACTTCACGATGAGCAGTTCTTC. The encoded protein is CASSKELHDEQFF.

The rearrangement joins TRBV6-2 or TRBV6-3 to TRBJ2-2; 7 nucleotides agree with TRBD2. Trimming cost V 5 bases and J 4 bases; bases outside gene matches: 10. CDR3 size: 16 residues. In germline, CDR1 is MNHEY, CDR2 SVGEGT. The CDR3: CASSPRSGSPTGELFF. CDR3 sequence (DNA): TGTGCCAGCAGTCCACGTAGCGGGTCCCCCACCGGGGAGCTGTTTTTT.

This clone showed up many times. This rearrangement joins TRBV15 to TRBJ2-2, with D perhaps given as TRBD1 or TRBD2 (6 bases each). This CDR3 contains 20 residues. Germline lookup yields CDR1 LNHNV and CDR2 YYDKDF (reference sequence). V lost 5 bases and J lost 0, with 25 bases in between. The CDR3 here is CATSGPLRGGPTPNTGELFF. CDR3 DNA: TGTGCCACCAGCGGGCCTTTACGTGGGGGGCCCACCCCGAACACCGGGGAGCTGTTTTTT.

This clone has a handful of counts. The chain has TRBV27 and TRBJ2-7; TRBD2 agrees at 13 bases. Germline lookup yields CDR1 MNHEY and CDR2 SMNVEV (reference sequence). V dropped 3 bases and J dropped 4; count of bases not matched to a gene: 6. The CDR3 is 16 residues long. CDR3 coding DNA: TGTGCCAGCAGTTTTAACTCACTAGCGGGAGGGTACGAGCAGTACTTC. Translating gives CASSFNSLAGGYEQYF.

V and J are TRBV7-8 and TRBJ1-6; no firm D call. This CDR3 is 17 amino acids long. The V gene lost 0 bases and the J gene lost 6 bases, with 15 bases spanning the gap. The germline CDR1 and CDR2 sequences are SGHVS and FQNEAQ. CDR3 loop: CASSLAIGTNPNSPLHF. CDR3 sequence (DNA): TGTGCCAGCAGCTTAGCGATAGGCACCAACCCTAATTCACCCCTCCACTTT.

On this clone itself: A read error is possible here, since a much larger clone lies one base away. Within the sample, other DNA sequences also encode this same CDR3. The CDR3 reads CASSVGWREGLGEQFF. The CDR3 coding sequence is TGTGCCAGCAGCGTAGGGTGGCGGGAGGGACTGGGTGAGCAGTTCTTC. The rearrangement joins TRBV9 to TRBJ2-1; 9 nucleotides agree with TRBD2. Germline V gene data show CDR1 as SGDLS and CDR2 as YYNGEE. The CDR3 contains 16 residues. V dropped 0 bases and J dropped 9; count of bases not matched to a gene: 10.

This clone was detected many times. This chain joins TRBV7-6 and TRBJ2-7; 7 nucleotides line up with TRBD1. CDR1 and CDR2 (germline): SGHVS, FNYEAQ. Losses at the gene ends were 2 bases for V and 2 bases for J; bases not matched to a gene: 3. The CDR3 consists of 14 residues. The CDR3 DNA reads as TGTGCCAGCAGCTTACAGGACAGGACCTACGAGCAGTACTTC. This translates into CASSLQDRTYEQYF.

In this sample, this clone turned up many times. A much larger clone differs from this one at a single base, so this may be a read error. The rearrangement joins TRBV27 to TRBJ1-1; 8 bases are a match to TRBD1. CDR3 length equals 15 residues. The germline V gene encodes CDR1 MNHEY and CDR2 SMNVEV (reference sequence). CDR3 in amino acids: CARSYNRGGGTEAFF. DNA for the CDR3: TGTGCCCGCAGTTACAACAGGGGGGGGGGCACTGAAGCTTTCTTT.